Listed below are T cell receptor beta chains from one sample, sequenced in a study of regulatory T cells in long-lasting Graves disease. MiXCR was run by TCRdb on the multiplex PCR reads, yielding one entry per CDR3 protein. The top ten hold roughly 40% of the sample, which has 500,000 to 700,000 distinct CDR3 sequences, about 30% seen once. The specimen comprised peripheral blood mononuclear cells (PBMCs), sampled when the disease was refractory, from a patient treated with antithyroid drugs. These receptors all stem from a female donor with Graves disease. Each CDR3 is given without its conserved first and last residue. The order of the fields is J gene, V gene, CDR3 protein.

j_gene: TRBJ2-7
v_gene: TRBV6-1
CDR3aa: ASTPGLGAYEQY

j_gene: TRBJ1-2
v_gene: TRBV28
CDR3aa: ASSPDTGIYGYT

j_gene: TRBJ2-4
v_gene: TRBV2
CDR3aa: ASSEERDSNIQY

j_gene: TRBJ2-7
v_gene: TRBV27
CDR3aa: ASSFGRVHEQY

j_gene: TRBJ1-2
v_gene: TRBV6-2/TRBV6-3
CDR3aa: ASSDGVYGYT

j_gene: TRBJ1-1
v_gene: TRBV4-2
CDR3aa: ASSQDPGTGRNTEAF

j_gene: TRBJ1-2
v_gene: TRBV28
CDR3aa: ASKHRGVSYGYT

j_gene: TRBJ1-1
v_gene: TRBV9
CDR3aa: ASSAQGTMNTEAF

j_gene: TRBJ2-2
v_gene: TRBV11-2
CDR3aa: ASSSGTSGNTGELF

j_gene: TRBJ1-2
v_gene: TRBV19
CDR3aa: ASSIGAFNYGYT

j_gene: TRBJ2-1
v_gene: TRBV12-3/TRBV12-4
CDR3aa: ASPGTSGNPTFYNEQF

j_gene: TRBJ1-1
v_gene: TRBV7-9
CDR3aa: ASSLWVGDTEAF

j_gene: TRBJ1-5
v_gene: TRBV19
CDR3aa: ASIKDYSNQPQH